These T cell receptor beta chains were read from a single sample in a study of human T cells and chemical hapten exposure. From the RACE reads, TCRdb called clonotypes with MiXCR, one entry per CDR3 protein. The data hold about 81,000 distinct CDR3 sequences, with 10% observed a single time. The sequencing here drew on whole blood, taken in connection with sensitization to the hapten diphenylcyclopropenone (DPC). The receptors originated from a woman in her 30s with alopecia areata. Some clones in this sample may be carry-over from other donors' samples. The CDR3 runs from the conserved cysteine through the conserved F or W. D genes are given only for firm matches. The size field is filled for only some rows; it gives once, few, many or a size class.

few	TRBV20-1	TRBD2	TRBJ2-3	CSAINSGTSASQYF	TGCAGTGCCATCAACTCCGGGACTAGCGCATCGCAGTATTTT
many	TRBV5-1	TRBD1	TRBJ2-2	CASSSRDSSNTGELFF	TGCGCCAGCAGCTCCCGGGACAGCTCGAACACCGGGGAGCTGTTTTTT
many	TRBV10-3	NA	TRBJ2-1	CAISGRENEQFF	TGTGCCATCAGCGGCAGGGAGAATGAGCAGTTCTTC
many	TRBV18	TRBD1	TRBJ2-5	CASSPTARTGKETQYF	TGTGCCAGCTCACCAACTGCTCGGACAGGAAAAGAGACCCAGTACTTC
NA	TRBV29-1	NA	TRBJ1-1	CVGQNTEAFF	TGCGTCGGTCAGAACACTGAAGCTTTCTTT
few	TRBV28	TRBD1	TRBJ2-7	CASRIGQAYEQYF	TGTGCCAGCAGAATAGGACAGGCCTACGAGCAGTACTTC
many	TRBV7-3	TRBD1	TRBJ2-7	CASSIDRDHEQYF	TGTGCCAGCAGCATCGACAGGGACCACGAGCAGTACTTC
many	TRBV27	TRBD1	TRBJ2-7	CASSPRGQGISYEQYF	TGTGCCAGCAGTCCCCGGGGACAGGGCATCTCCTACGAGCAGTACTTC
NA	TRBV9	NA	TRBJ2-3	CASTTPPDTQYF	TGTGCCAGCACCACCCCCCCAGATACGCAGTATTTT
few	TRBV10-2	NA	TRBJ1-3	CASSRTASGNTIYF	TGCGCCAGCAGTCGGACGGCCTCTGGAAACACCATATATTTT
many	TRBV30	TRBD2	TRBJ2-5	CVLLAGGETQYF	TGTGTCCTGTTAGCCGGGGGGGAGACCCAGTACTTC
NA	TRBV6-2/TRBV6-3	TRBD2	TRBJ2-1	CASSYGAGGRPEQFF	TGTGCCAGCAGTTATGGAGCGGGGGGTAGGCCCGAGCAGTTCTTC
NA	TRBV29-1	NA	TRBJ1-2	CSVAVGEGSYGYTF	TGCAGCGTTGCGGTAGGAGAGGGGAGCTATGGCTACACCTTC
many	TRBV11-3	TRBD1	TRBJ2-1	CASSPGTGDEQFF	TGTGCCAGCAGCCCTGGGACAGGGGATGAGCAGTTCTTC
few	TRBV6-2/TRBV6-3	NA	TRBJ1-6	CASGTHNSPLHF	TGTGCCAGCGGGACGCATAATTCACCCCTCCACTTT
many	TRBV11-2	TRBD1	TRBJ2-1	CASSVSGQPNNEQFF	TGTGCCAGCAGCGTATCGGGACAGCCAAACAATGAGCAGTTCTTC
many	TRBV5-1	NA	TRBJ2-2	CASRSSGTSTGELFF	TGCGCCAGCAGATCCTCCGGGACGTCAACCGGGGAGCTGTTTTTT
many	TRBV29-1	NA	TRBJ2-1	CSALEDEQFF	TGCAGTGCACTTGAAGATGAGCAGTTCTTC
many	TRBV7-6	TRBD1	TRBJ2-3	CASSLEGQGAVTQYF	TGTGCCAGCAGCTTAGAGGGACAGGGGGCGGTTACGCAGTATTTT
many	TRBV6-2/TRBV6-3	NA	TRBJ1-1	CASTLGPEAFF	TGTGCCAGCACCCTGGGACCTGAAGCTTTCTTT
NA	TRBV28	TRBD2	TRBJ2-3	CASSSSAGGGPSTDTQYF	TGTGCCAGCTCTTCGTCGGCGGGGGGTGGCCCTAGCACAGATACGCAGTATTTT
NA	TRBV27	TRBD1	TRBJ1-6	CATTTGQENSPLHF	TGTGCCACTACGACCGGACAGGAGAATTCACCCCTCCACTTT
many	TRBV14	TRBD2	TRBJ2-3	CASSGRTSGGPWHTDTQYF	TGTGCCAGCAGCGGGCGGACTAGCGGGGGGCCATGGCACACAGATACGCAGTATTTT
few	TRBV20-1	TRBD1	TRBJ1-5	CSVSPGGGQPQHF	TGCAGTGTTTCCCCAGGGGGCGGTCAGCCCCAGCATTTT
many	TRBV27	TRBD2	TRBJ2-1	CASSLLGGRNYNEQFF	TGTGCCAGCAGTTTATTAGGCGGGAGGAACTACAATGAGCAGTTCTTC
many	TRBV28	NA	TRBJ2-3	CASSWSGDTQYF	TGTGCCAGCAGTTGGTCGGGGGATACGCAGTATTTT
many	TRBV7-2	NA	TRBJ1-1	CAIDPAGEKTEAFF	TGTGCCATTGACCCGGCAGGGGAGAAAACTGAAGCTTTCTTT
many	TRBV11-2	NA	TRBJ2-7	CASSKGYEQYF	TGTGCCAGCAGCAAAGGATACGAGCAGTACTTC
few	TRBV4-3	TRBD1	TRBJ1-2	CASSQRTGEGGGYTF	TGCGCCAGCAGCCAGAGGACAGGGGAGGGAGGTGGCTACACCTTC
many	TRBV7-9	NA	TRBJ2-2	CASSILLTGELFF	TGTGCCAGCAGCATTCTACTGACCGGGGAGCTGTTTTTT
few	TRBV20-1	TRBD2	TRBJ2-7	CSAQQRTSGSYEQYF	TGCAGTGCTCAACAGCGGACTAGCGGGAGCTACGAGCAGTACTTC
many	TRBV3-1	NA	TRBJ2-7	CASSTSYFGIGQYF	TGTGCCAGCAGCACAAGCTACTTCGGTATCGGACAGTACTTC
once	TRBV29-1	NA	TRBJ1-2	CSVQKQDYGYTF	TGCAGCGTCCAGAAACAGGACTATGGCTACACCTTC
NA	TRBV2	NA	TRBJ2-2	CASSETVYTGELFF	TGTGCCAGCAGTGAGACGGTTTACACCGGGGAGCTGTTTTTT
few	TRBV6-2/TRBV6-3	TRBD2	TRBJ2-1	CASSGPLAGVYNEQFF	TGTGCCAGCAGTGGACCCCTAGCGGGGGTTTACAATGAGCAGTTCTTC
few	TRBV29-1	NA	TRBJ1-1	CSGGNTEAFF	TGCAGCGGTGGGAACACTGAAGCTTTCTTT
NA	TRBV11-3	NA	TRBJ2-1	CASSPQPSSYNEQFF	TGTGCCAGCAGCCCACAGCCGAGCTCCTACAATGAGCAGTTCTTC
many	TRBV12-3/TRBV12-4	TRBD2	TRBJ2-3	CASSQSPGLAVTDTQYF	TGTGCCAGCAGTCAGAGCCCGGGACTAGCGGTCACAGATACGCAGTATTTT
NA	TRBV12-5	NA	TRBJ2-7	CASAGVAAYEQYF	TGTGCTAGTGCCGGGGTTGCGGCCTACGAGCAGTACTTC
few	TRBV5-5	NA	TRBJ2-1	CASSYPEGEQFF	TGTGCCAGCAGCTACCCCGAGGGTGAGCAGTTCTTC
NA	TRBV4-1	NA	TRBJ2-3	CASSQVYSFTDTQYF	TGCGCCAGCAGCCAAGTTTACTCCTTCACAGATACGCAGTATTTT
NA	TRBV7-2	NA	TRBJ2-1	CASSSGTQLHNEQFF	TGTGCCAGCAGCTCCGGGACGCAGCTCCACAATGAGCAGTTCTTC
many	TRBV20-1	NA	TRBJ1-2	CSAYRELGYTF	TGCAGTGCGTACCGGGAACTAGGCTACACCTTC
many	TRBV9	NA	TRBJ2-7	CASSVDGSSYEQYF	TGTGCCAGCAGCGTAGATGGCAGTAGCTACGAGCAGTACTTC
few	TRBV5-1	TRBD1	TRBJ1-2	CASSLAPQGANYGYTF	TGCGCCAGCAGCTTGGCCCCACAGGGGGCAAACTATGGCTACACCTTC
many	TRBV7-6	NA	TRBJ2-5	CASSASQGMQTQYF	TGTGCCAGCAGCGCGTCACAGGGTATGCAGACCCAGTACTTC
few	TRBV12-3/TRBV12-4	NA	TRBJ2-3	CASSFLFGGALDTQYF	TGTGCCAGCAGTTTCCTCTTTGGGGGGGCACTAGATACGCAGTATTTT
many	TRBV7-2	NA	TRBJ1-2	CASSLIGKLDYGYTF	TGTGCCAGCAGCTTGATAGGGAAGCTCGACTATGGCTACACCTTC
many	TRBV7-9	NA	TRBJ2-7	CASSLAGGPVGQYF	TGTGCCAGCAGCTTAGCGGGGGGCCCAGTCGGGCAGTACTTC
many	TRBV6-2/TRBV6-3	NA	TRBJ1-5	CASSYLAGNQPQHF	TGTGCCAGCAGTTACCTAGCGGGCAATCAGCCCCAGCATTTT
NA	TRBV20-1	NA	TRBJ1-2	CSARGGDGYTF	TGCAGTGCTAGAGGGGGCGATGGCTACACCTTC
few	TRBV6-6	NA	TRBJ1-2	CATAGANYGYTF	TGTGCCACCGCAGGGGCTAACTATGGCTACACCTTC
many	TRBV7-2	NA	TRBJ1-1	CASSLARAHTEAFF	TGTGCCAGCAGCTTAGCCCGAGCCCACACTGAAGCTTTCTTT